These T cell receptor beta chains were read from a single sample in a study of blood T cell repertoires in COVID-19. Profiled with immunoSEQ multiplex PCR; TCRdb holds only in-frame clones, not every one. In the table there are under 450,000 clones, more than 75% of which are singletons. Material: PBMCs or T cells enriched from blood (not recorded which). The receptors come from a woman younger than 45 who had recovered from COVID-19. CDR3s include the opening cysteine and the closing phenylalanine or tryptophan. The D gene is left open where the match is weak. For some rows the clone size is stated as once, few or many, or as a class when expanded; others skip it.

clone size: .
J gene: TRBJ1-6
D gene: .
V gene: TRBV13
CDR3 protein: CASSARQNYNSPLHF
CDR3 DNA: TGTGCCAGCAGCGCGCGACAGAACTATAATTCACCCCTCCACTTT

clone size: .
J gene: TRBJ2-7
D gene: .
V gene: TRBV14
CDR3 protein: CASSQRGYSYEQYF
CDR3 DNA: TGTGCCAGCAGCCAACGGGGTTACTCCTACGAGCAGTACTTC

clone size: .
J gene: TRBJ2-1
D gene: .
V gene: TRBV7-9
CDR3 protein: CASSYTLTGTPYNEQFF
CDR3 DNA: TGTGCCAGCAGCTATACTTTGACCGGGACACCTTACAATGAGCAGTTCTTC

clone size: .
J gene: TRBJ2-7
D gene: TRBD1
V gene: TRBV7-9
CDR3 protein: CASTQGSTYEQYF
CDR3 DNA: TGTGCCAGCACACAGGGGTCTACCTACGAGCAGTACTTC

clone size: .
J gene: TRBJ1-1
D gene: .
V gene: TRBV28
CDR3 protein: CASSTKRNTEAFF
CDR3 DNA: TGTGCCAGCAGCACTAAGAGGAACACTGAAGCTTTCTTT

clone size: .
J gene: TRBJ1-5
D gene: TRBD1
V gene: TRBV9
CDR3 protein: CASSASGQLNQPQHF
CDR3 DNA: TGTGCCAGCAGCGCCTCGGGACAGCTCAATCAGCCCCAGCATTTT

clone size: .
J gene: TRBJ1-6
D gene: .
V gene: TRBV6-4
CDR3 protein: CASSDGGGNSPLHF
CDR3 DNA: TGTGCCAGCAGTGATGGGGGCGGGAATTCACCCCTCCACTTT

clone size: .
J gene: TRBJ2-3
D gene: TRBD2
V gene: TRBV4-1
CDR3 protein: CASSQDLGTSVTDTQYF
CDR3 DNA: TGCGCCAGCAGCCAAGATCTCGGGACTAGCGTCACAGATACGCAGTATTTT

clone size: .
J gene: TRBJ1-2
D gene: TRBD1
V gene: TRBV6-1
CDR3 protein: CASSELGQGPYGYTF
CDR3 DNA: TGTGCCAGCAGTGAACTAGGACAGGGGCCCTATGGCTACACCTTC

clone size: .
J gene: TRBJ1-5
D gene: TRBD1
V gene: TRBV5-1
CDR3 protein: CASSLGTGARGNQPQHF
CDR3 DNA: TGCGCCAGCAGCTTGGGGACAGGGGCGCGCGGCAATCAGCCCCAGCATTTT

clone size: .
J gene: TRBJ1-4
D gene: .
V gene: TRBV5-8
CDR3 protein: CASLLTPGEKLFF
CDR3 DNA: TGTGCCAGCCTCCTTACCCCGGGGGAAAAACTGTTTTTT

clone size: .
J gene: TRBJ1-1
D gene: .
V gene: TRBV7-9
CDR3 protein: CASSLEGNTEAFF
CDR3 DNA: TGTGCCAGCAGCTTGGAGGGGAACACTGAAGCTTTCTTT

clone size: .
J gene: TRBJ1-6
D gene: .
V gene: TRBV6-1
CDR3 protein: CASSEGGVSPLHF
CDR3 DNA: TGTGCCAGCAGTGAAGGGGGCGTTTCACCCCTCCACTTT

clone size: .
J gene: TRBJ2-7
D gene: .
V gene: TRBV5-8
CDR3 protein: CASSMGRTAREQYF
CDR3 DNA: TGTGCCAGCAGCATGGGGAGGACCGCGAGGGAGCAGTACTTC

clone size: .
J gene: TRBJ2-3
D gene: TRBD2
V gene: TRBV4-1
CDR3 protein: CASSQLAGTDTQYF
CDR3 DNA: TGCGCCAGCAGCCAACTAGCGGGAACAGATACGCAGTATTTT

clone size: few
J gene: TRBJ2-1
D gene: TRBD2
V gene: TRBV9
CDR3 protein: CASSGGLAGDGEQFF
CDR3 DNA: TGTGCCAGCAGCGGGGGACTAGCGGGAGACGGTGAGCAGTTCTTC

clone size: .
J gene: TRBJ2-7
D gene: .
V gene: TRBV7-8
CDR3 protein: CASSLGRYSEQYF
CDR3 DNA: TGTGCCAGCAGCTTAGGGCGGTATTCCGAGCAGTACTTC

clone size: .
J gene: TRBJ1-4
D gene: .
V gene: TRBV20-1
CDR3 protein: CSASDRNEKLFF
CDR3 DNA: TGCAGTGCTAGTGATAGAAATGAAAAACTGTTTTTT

clone size: once
J gene: TRBJ2-7
D gene: .
V gene: TRBV2
CDR3 protein: CASSARGGTYEQYF
CDR3 DNA: TGTGCCAGCAGTGCTAGAGGAGGCACCTACGAGCAGTACTTC

clone size: .
J gene: TRBJ2-2
D gene: TRBD2
V gene: TRBV5-1
CDR3 protein: CASSLAGGTGELFF
CDR3 DNA: TGCGCCAGCAGCTTGGCCGGGGGGACCGGGGAGCTGTTTTTT

clone size: .
J gene: TRBJ1-1
D gene: .
V gene: TRBV27
CDR3 protein: CASSPWTRLNTEAFF
CDR3 DNA: TGTGCCAGCAGTCCCTGGACAAGATTGAACACTGAAGCTTTCTTT

clone size: .
J gene: TRBJ2-3
D gene: .
V gene: TRBV27
CDR3 protein: CASSPGFQGPTDTQYF
CDR3 DNA: TGTGCCAGCAGTCCCGGTTTTCAGGGCCCCACAGATACGCAGTATTTT

clone size: .
J gene: TRBJ1-5
D gene: .
V gene: TRBV11-2
CDR3 protein: CASKGAGNQPQHF
CDR3 DNA: TGTGCCAGCAAGGGCGCGGGGAATCAGCCCCAGCATTTT

clone size: .
J gene: TRBJ1-1
D gene: .
V gene: TRBV3-1/TRBV3-2
CDR3 protein: CASSHPGERRTEAFF
CDR3 DNA: TGTGCCAGCAGCCACCCAGGGGAACGGCGCACTGAAGCTTTCTTT

clone size: .
J gene: TRBJ1-3
D gene: .
V gene: TRBV18
CDR3 protein: CASSTTLNSGNTIYF
CDR3 DNA: TGTGCCAGCTCAACCACACTAAACTCTGGAAACACCATATATTTT

clone size: .
J gene: TRBJ2-7
D gene: .
V gene: TRBV21-1
CDR3 protein: CASRSGVRNEQYF
CDR3 DNA: TGTGCCAGCAGATCGGGGGTGAGGAACGAGCAGTACTTC

clone size: .
J gene: TRBJ2-3
D gene: .
V gene: TRBV5-1
CDR3 protein: CASSFTVDGSTDTQYF
CDR3 DNA: TGCGCCAGCAGCTTTACCGTCGACGGGAGTACAGATACGCAGTATTTT

clone size: .
J gene: TRBJ2-7
D gene: .
V gene: TRBV5-1
CDR3 protein: CASSLVGGYEQYF
CDR3 DNA: TGCGCCAGCAGCTTGGTGGGGGGCTACGAGCAGTACTTC

clone size: .
J gene: TRBJ1-2
D gene: .
V gene: TRBV15
CDR3 protein: CATSRDPPGNYGYTF
CDR3 DNA: TGTGCCACCAGCAGAGATCCTCCAGGGAACTATGGCTACACCTTC

clone size: .
J gene: TRBJ1-6
D gene: .
V gene: TRBV14
CDR3 protein: CASSQDSGLLHF
CDR3 DNA: TGTGCCAGCAGCCAAGATTCGGGTCTCCTCCACTTT

clone size: .
J gene: TRBJ2-3
D gene: .
V gene: TRBV4-2
CDR3 protein: CASSQGGGGSTDTQYF
CDR3 DNA: TGTGCCAGCAGCCAAGGAGGCGGCGGGAGCACAGATACGCAGTATTTT

clone size: .
J gene: TRBJ2-1
D gene: .
V gene: TRBV7-2
CDR3 protein: CASSFSGRSDNEQFF
CDR3 DNA: TGTGCCAGCAGTTTCAGCGGGCGCTCAGATAATGAGCAGTTCTTC

clone size: .
J gene: TRBJ1-2
D gene: .
V gene: TRBV19
CDR3 protein: CASSINGQEGGYTF
CDR3 DNA: TGTGCCAGTAGTATAAATGGACAAGAAGGCGGCTACACCTTC

clone size: .
J gene: TRBJ1-6
D gene: .
V gene: TRBV2
CDR3 protein: CASRADSPLHF
CDR3 DNA: TGTGCCAGCAGGGCGGATTCACCCCTCCACTTT

clone size: .
J gene: TRBJ1-6
D gene: .
V gene: TRBV21-1
CDR3 protein: CASSTDTGGFNSPLHF
CDR3 DNA: TGTGCCAGCAGCACCGACACAGGGGGCTTCAATTCACCCCTCCACTTT

clone size: .
J gene: TRBJ1-2
D gene: .
V gene: TRBV27
CDR3 protein: CASSELGRGFNYGYTF
CDR3 DNA: TGTGCCAGCAGCGAACTGGGGCGGGGTTTCAACTATGGCTACACCTTC

clone size: .
J gene: TRBJ2-7
D gene: .
V gene: TRBV6-5
CDR3 protein: CAAGLVYYEQYF
CDR3 DNA: TGTGCCGCCGGACTTGTGTACTACGAGCAGTACTTC

clone size: .
J gene: TRBJ2-3
D gene: TRBD2
V gene: TRBV7-6
CDR3 protein: CASSLGNSGGTDTQYF
CDR3 DNA: TGTGCCAGCAGCTTAGGTAATAGCGGGGGCACAGATACGCAGTATTTT

clone size: .
J gene: TRBJ2-7
D gene: .
V gene: TRBV7-2
CDR3 protein: CASSLGTLTYEQYF
CDR3 DNA: TGTGCCAGCAGCTTAGGGACTCTTACCTACGAGCAGTACTTC